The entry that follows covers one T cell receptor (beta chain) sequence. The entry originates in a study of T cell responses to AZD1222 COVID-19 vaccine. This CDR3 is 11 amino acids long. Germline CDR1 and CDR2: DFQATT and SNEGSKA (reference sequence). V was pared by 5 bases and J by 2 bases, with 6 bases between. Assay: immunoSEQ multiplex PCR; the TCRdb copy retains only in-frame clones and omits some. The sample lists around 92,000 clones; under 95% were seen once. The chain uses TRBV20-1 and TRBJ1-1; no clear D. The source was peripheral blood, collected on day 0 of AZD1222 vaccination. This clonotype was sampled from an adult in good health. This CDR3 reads CSAPPNTEAFF. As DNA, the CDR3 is TGCAGTGCTCCGCCTAACACTGAAGCTTTCTTT.